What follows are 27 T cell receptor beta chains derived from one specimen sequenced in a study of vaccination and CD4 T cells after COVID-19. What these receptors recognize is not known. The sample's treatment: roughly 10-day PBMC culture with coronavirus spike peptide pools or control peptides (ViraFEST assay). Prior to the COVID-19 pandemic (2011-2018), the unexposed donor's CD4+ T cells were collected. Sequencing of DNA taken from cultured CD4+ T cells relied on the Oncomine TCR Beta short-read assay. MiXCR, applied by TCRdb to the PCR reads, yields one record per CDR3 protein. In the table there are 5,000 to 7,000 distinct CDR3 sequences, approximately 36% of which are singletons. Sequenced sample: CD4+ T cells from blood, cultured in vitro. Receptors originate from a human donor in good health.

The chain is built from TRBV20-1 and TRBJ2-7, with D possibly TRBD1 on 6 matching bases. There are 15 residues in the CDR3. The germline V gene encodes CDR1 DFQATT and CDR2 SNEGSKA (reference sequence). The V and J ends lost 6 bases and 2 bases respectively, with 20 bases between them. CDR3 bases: TGCAGTGCCCAACACACAGGGTCAAAAACCTACGAGCAGTACTTC. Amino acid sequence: CSAQHTGSKTYEQYF.

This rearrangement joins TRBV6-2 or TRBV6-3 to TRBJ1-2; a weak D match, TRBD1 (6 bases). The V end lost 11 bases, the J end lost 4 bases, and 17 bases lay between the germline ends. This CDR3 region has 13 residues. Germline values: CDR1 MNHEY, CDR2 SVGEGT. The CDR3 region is CAAFGTSTYGYTF. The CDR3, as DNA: TGTGCCGCCTTTGGGACAAGTACCTATGGCTACACCTTC.

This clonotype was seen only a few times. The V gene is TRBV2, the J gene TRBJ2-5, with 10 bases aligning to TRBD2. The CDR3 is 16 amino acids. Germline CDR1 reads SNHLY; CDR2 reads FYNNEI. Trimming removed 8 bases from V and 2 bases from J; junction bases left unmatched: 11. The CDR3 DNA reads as TGTGCCAGCGCTGGGCGAACTAGCGGGGAACAAGAGACCCAGTACTTC. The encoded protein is CASAGRTSGEQETQYF. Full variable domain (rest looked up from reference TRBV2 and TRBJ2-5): EPEVTQTPSHQVTQMGQEVILRCVPISNHLYFYWYRQILGQKVEFLVSFYNNEISEKSEIFDDQFSVERPDGSNFTLKIRSTKLEDSAMYFCASAGRTSGEQETQYFGPGTRLLVL.

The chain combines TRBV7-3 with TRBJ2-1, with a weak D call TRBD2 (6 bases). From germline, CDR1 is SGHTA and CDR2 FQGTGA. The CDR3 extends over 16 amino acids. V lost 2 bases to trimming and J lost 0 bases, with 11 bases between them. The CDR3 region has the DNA TGTGCCAGCAGCTTATACCAGGAGGGCTCCTACAATGAGCAGTTCTTC. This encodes CASSLYQEGSYNEQFF.

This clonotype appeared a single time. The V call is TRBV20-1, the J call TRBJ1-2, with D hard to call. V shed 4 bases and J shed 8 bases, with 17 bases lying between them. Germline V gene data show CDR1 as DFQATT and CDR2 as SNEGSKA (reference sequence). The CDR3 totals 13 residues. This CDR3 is CSATYGTSQGYTF. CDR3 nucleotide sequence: TGCAGTGCTACATACGGCACCTCTCAGGGCTACACCTTC.

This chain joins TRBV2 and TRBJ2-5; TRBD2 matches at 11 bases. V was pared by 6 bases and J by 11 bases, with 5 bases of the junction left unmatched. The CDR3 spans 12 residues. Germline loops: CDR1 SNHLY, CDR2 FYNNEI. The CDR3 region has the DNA TGTGCCAGCAGGGTGACTAGCGGGGCTCAGTACTTC. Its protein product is CASRVTSGAQYF.

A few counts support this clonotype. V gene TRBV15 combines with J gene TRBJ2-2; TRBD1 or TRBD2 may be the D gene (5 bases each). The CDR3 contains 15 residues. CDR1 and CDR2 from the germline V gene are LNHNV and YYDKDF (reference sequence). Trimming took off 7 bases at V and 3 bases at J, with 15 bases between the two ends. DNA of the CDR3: TGTGCCACCAATACGGGGCCTCGGGACACCGGGGAGCTGTTTTTT. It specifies CATNTGPRDTGELFF. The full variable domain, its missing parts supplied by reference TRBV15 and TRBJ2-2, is DAMVIQNPRYQVTQFGKPVTLSCSQTLNHNVMYWYQQKSSQAPKLLFHYYDKDFNNEADTPDNFQSRRPNTSFCFLDIRSPGLGDTAMYLCATNTGPRDTGELFFGEGSRLTVL.

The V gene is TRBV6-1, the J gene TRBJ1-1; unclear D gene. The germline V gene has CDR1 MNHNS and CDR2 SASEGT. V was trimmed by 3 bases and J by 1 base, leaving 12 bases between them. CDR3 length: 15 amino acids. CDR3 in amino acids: CASSDDPGRNTEAFF. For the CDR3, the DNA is TGTGCCAGCAGTGATGATCCAGGTCGGAACACTGAAGCTTTCTTT.

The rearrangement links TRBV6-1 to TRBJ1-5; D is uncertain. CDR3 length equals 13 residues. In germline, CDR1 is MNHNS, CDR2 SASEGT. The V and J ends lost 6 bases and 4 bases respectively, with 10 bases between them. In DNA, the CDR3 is TGTGCCAGCAGGGTTGGACGTAATCAGCCCCAGCATTTT. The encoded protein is CASRVGRNQPQHF.

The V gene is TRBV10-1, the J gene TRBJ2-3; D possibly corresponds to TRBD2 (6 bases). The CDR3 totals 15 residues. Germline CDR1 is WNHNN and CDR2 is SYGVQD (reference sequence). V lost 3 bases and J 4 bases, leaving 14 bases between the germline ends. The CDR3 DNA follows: TGCGCCAGCAGTGAAAATTCAGCGGGTGCAGATACGCAGTATTTT. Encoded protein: CASSENSAGADTQYF.

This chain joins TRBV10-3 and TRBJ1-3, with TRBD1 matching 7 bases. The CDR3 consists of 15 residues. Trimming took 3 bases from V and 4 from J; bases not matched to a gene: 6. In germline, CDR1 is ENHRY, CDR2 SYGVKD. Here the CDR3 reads CAISDPGTAGNTIYF. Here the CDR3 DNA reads TGTGCCATCAGTGACCCCGGGACAGCAGGAAACACCATATATTTT.

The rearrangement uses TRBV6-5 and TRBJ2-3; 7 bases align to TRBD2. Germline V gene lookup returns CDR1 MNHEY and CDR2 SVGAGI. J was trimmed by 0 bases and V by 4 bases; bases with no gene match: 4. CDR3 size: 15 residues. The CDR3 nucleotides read TGTGCCAGCAGTTCAGCGGGGATAAGCACAGATACGCAGTATTTT. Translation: CASSSAGISTDTQYF.

The CDR3 DNA is TGCAGTGCTAGCGGGGGGGGCGCAGATACGCAGTATTTT. Protein: CSASGGGADTQYF. The V gene is TRBV20-1, the J gene TRBJ2-3; TRBD2 agrees at 8 bases. CDR3 length: 13 residues. V trimming: 3 bases; J trimming: 4 bases; junction bases outside the gene matches: 3. Germline V lookup: CDR1 DFQATT, CDR2 SNEGSKA (reference sequence).

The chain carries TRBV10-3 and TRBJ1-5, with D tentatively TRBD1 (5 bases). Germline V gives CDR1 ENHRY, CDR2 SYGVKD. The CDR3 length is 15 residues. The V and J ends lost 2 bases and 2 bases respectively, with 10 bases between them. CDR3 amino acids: CAISETGDGNQPQHF. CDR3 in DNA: TGTGCCATCAGTGAGACCGGGGACGGCAATCAGCCCCAGCATTTT.

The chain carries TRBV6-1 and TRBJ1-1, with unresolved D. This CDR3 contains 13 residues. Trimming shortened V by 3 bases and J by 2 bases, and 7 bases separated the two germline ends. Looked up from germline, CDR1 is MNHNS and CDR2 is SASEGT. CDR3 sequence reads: CASSDQRNTEAFF. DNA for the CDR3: TGTGCCAGCAGTGATCAAAGAAACACTGAAGCTTTCTTT.

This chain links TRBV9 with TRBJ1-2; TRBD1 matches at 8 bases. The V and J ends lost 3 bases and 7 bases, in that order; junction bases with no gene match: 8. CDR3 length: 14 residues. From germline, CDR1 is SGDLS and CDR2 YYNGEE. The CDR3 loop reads CASSARQGLGGYTF. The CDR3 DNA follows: TGTGCCAGCAGCGCGAGACAGGGGCTCGGTGGCTACACCTTC.

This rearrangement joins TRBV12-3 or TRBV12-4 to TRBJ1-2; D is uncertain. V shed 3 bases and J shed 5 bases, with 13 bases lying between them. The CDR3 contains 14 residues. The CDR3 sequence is CASSFSSGSYGYTF. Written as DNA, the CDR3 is TGTGCCAGCAGTTTTTCCTCCGGAAGTTATGGCTACACCTTC.

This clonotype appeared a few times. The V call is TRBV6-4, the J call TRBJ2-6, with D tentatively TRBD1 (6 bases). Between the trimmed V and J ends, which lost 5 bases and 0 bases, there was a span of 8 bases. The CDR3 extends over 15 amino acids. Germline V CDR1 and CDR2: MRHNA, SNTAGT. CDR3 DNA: TGTGCCAGCAGTCCACAGGGCTCTGGGGCCAACGTCCTGACTTTC. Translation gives CASSPQGSGANVLTF.

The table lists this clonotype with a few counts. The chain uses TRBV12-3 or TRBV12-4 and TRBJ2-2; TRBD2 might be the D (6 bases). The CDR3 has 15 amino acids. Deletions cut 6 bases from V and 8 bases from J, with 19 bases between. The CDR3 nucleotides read TGTGCCAGCAGCGGACGGGGGACCACCCCAGGGGAGCTGTTTTTT. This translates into CASSGRGTTPGELFF.

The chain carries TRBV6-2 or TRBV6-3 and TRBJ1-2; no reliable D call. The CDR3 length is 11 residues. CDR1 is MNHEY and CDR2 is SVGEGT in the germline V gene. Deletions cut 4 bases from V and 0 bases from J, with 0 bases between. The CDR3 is CASSSNYGYTF. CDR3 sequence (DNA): TGTGCCAGCAGTTCTAACTATGGCTACACCTTC.

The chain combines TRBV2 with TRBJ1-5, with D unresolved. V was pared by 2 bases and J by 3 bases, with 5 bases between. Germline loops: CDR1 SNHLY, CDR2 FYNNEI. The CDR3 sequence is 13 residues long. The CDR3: CASSEIANQPQHF. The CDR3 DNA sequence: TGTGCCAGCAGTGAAATAGCCAATCAGCCCCAGCATTTT.

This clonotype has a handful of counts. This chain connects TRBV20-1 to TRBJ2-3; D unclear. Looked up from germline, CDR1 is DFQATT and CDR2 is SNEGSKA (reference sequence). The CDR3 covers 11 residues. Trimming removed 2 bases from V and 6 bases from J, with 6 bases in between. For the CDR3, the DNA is TGCAGTGCTAGACGAGGTGATACGCAGTATTTT. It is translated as CSARRGDTQYF.

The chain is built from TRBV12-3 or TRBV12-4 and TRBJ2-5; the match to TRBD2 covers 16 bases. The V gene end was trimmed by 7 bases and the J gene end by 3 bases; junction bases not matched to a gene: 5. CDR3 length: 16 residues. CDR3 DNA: TGTGCCAGCACTCTGGGACTAGCGGGGGGGGAAGAGACCCAGTACTTC. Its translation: CASTLGLAGGEETQYF.

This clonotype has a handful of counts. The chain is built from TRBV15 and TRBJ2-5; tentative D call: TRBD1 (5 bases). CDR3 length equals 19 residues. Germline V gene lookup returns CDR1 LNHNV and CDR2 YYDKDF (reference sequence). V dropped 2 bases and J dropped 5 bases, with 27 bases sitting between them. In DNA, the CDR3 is TGTGCCACCAGCAGATTCAGAGCGTACACAGGTTTGATAGGGGAGACCCAGTACTTC. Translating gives CATSRFRAYTGLIGETQYF.

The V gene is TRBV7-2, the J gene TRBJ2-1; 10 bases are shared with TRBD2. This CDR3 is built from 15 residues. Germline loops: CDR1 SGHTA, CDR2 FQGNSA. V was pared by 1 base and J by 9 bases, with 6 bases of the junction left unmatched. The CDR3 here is CASSLVGTSATEQFF. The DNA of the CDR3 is TGTGCCAGCAGCTTAGTGGGGACTAGCGCCACTGAGCAGTTCTTC.

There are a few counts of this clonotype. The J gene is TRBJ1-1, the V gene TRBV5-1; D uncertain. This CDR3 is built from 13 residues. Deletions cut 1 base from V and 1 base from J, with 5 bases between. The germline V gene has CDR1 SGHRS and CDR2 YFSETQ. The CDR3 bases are TGCGCCAGCAGCTTGATACAGAACACTGAAGCTTTCTTT. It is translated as CASSLIQNTEAFF.

The CDR3 is CSARERTSSNQPQHF. CDR3 sequence (DNA): TGCAGTGCTAGAGAGAGGACTAGCTCAAATCAGCCCCAGCATTTT. This rearrangement joins TRBV20-1 to TRBJ1-5; D uncertain. The germline CDR1 and CDR2 sequences are DFQATT and SNEGSKA (reference sequence). This CDR3 has 15 residues. Trimming removed 0 bases at V and 4 bases at J, with 13 bases between.